The source of this T cell receptor beta chain is a study of cytomegalovirus exposure and HLA in healthy donors. Study-level findings and limits: In vitro testing confirmed a few CMV-associated chains as specific for CMV antigens.

The CDR3 consists of 15 residues. With 5 bases clipped from V and 7 bases from J, the junction kept 11 bases outside the gene matches. CDR1 MNHEY and CDR2 SMNVEV come from the germline V gene (reference sequence). TCRdb keeps only in-frame clones here, not all; method: immunoSEQ multiplex PCR. The table lists roughly 70,000 clones, around nine tenths of them singletons, with approximately 4.2% in the top ten. In regard to this clone: What it binds is not known.

J is TRBJ2-7 and V is TRBV27; 10 bases line up with TRBD2. The receptor's source is a woman aged 18-35 years in good health and CMV-seropositive. Sequenced sample: PBMCs. The CDR3 protein is CASSLDLAGVGEQYF. Here the CDR3 DNA reads TGTGCCAGCAGTCTGGACCTAGCGGGAGTCGGGGAGCAGTACTTC.